This T cell receptor beta chain derives from a study of response to subunit inactivated influenza vaccine. Regarding the study as a whole: Each seasonal influenza vaccination, the authors suggested, recruits few new T cells.

TCRdb re-derived calls from the RT-PCR reads in MiXCR, one entry per CDR3 protein. The sample includes more than 150,000 distinct CDR3 sequences, around 10% seen only once; the top ten take around 40%. V trimming: 7 bases; J trimming: 6 bases; junction bases outside the gene matches: 9. The CDR3 is 14 amino acids. CDR1 and CDR2 from the germline V gene are MDHEN and SYDVKM. About this clonotype itself: The antigen is unknown.

The chain recombines TRBV28 with TRBJ2-3, with 8 bases lining up with TRBD1. The TCR comes from a man aged 50 to 69 who received an inactivated influenza vaccine. The sample was CD8+ T cells sorted from PBMCs, taken about 23 months after vaccination. The CDR3 DNA reads as TGTGCCAGCACCCCGACAGGGGCAGGGGATACGCAGTATTTT. It translates to CASTPTGAGDTQYF.